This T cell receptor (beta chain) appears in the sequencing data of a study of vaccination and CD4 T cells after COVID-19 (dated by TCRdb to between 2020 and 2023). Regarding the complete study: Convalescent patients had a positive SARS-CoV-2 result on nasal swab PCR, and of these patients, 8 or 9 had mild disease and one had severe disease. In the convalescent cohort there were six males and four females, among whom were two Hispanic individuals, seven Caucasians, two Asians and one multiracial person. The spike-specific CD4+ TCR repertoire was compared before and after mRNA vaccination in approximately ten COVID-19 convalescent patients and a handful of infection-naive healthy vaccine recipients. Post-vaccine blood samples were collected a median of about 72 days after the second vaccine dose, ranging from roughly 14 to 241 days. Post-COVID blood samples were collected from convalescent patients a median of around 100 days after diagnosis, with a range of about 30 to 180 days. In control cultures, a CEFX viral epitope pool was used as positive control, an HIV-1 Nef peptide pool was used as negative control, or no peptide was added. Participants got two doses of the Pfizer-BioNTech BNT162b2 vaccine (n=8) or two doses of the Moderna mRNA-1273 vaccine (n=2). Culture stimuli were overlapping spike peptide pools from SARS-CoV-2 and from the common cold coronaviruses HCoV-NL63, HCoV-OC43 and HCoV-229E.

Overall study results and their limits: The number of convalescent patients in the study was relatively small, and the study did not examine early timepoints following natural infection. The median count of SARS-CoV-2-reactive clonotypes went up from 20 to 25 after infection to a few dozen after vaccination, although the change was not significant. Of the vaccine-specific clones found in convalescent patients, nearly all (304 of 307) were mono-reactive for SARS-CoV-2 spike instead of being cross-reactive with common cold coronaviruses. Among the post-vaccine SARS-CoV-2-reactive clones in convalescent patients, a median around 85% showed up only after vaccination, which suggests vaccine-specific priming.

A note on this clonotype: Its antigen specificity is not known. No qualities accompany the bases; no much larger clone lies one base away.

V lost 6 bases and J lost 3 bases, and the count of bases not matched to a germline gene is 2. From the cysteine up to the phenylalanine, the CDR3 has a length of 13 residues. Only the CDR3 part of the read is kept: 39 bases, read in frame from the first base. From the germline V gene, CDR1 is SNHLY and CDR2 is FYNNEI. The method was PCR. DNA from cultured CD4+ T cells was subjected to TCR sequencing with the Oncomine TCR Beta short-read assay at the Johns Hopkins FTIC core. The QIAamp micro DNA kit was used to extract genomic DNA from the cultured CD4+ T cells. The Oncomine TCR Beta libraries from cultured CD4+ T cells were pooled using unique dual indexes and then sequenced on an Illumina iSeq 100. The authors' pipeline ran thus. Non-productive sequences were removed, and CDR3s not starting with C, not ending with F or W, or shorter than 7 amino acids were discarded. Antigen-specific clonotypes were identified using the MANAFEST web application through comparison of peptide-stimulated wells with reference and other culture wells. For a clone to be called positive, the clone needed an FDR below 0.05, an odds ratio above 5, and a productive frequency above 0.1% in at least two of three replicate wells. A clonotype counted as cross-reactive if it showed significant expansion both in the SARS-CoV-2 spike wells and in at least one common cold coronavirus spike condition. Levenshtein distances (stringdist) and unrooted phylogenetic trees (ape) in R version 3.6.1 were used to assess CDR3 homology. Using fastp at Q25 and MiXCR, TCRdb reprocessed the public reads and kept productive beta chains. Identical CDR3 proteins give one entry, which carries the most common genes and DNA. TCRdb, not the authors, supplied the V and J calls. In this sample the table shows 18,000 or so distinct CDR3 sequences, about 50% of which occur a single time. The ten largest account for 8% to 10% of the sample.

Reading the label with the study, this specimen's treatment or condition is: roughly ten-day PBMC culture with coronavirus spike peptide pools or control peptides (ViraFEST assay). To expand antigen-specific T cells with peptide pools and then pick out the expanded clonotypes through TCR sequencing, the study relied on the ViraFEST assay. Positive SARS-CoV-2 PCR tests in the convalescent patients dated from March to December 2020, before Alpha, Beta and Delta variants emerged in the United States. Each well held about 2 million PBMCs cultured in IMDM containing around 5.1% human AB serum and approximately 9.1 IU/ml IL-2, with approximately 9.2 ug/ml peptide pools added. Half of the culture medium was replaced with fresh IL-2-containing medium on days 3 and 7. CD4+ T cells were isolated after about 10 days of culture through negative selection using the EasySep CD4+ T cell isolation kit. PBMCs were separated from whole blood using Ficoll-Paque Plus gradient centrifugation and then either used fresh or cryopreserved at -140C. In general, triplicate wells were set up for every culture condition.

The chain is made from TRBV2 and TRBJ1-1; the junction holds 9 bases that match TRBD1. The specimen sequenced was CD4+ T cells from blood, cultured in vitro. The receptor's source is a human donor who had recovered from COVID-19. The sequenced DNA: TGTGCCAGCAGAACAGGGGGCTACACTGAAGCTTTCTTT. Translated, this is CASRTGGYTEAFF.